This T cell receptor beta chain was recorded in a study of blood T cell repertoires in COVID-19. Original analysis: Amplification from reference gene primers served as the basis for estimated nucleated cell counts. The repertoire was sequenced with immunoSEQ multiplex PCR; TCRdb's copy has only in-frame clones and lacks some. V, J and clone size are taken as reported in that table, and D and trimming were inferred from the DNA itself. The sample lists under 450,000 clones; approximately 90% were seen once. Germline V CDR1 and CDR2: MNHEY, SMNVEV (reference sequence). V was clipped by 3 bases and J by 4 bases, with 13 bases between them. This CDR3 comprises 16 residues. Exposed enrollees encountered a COVID-19 case at some point within 2 weeks before study entry.

The receptor comes from a woman aged 35 to 49 who had been exposed to COVID-19. The chain joins TRBV27 to TRBJ1-6; tentatively, D is TRBD1 (6 bases). The sequenced sample was PBMCs or T cells enriched from blood (not recorded which). This chain's CDR3 is CASSLRTGWYNSPLHF. In DNA, the CDR3 is TGTGCCAGCAGTTTGCGAACAGGGTGGTATAATTCACCCCTCCACTTT.